One sample yielded the 29 T cell receptor beta chains listed below, sequenced in a study of blood T cell repertoires in COVID-19. Some clones are missing from TCRdb's copy, which holds only in-frame ones; the method was immunoSEQ multiplex PCR. The sample lists more than 200,000 clones, around 88% occurring once. The sample was peripheral blood. The origin of the receptors is a man older than 75 with acute or convalescent COVID-19.

This chain connects TRBV5-6 to TRBJ2-6; D perhaps matches TRBD1 (5 bases). Between the trimmed V and J ends, which lost 4 bases and 0 bases, there was a span of 17 bases. The CDR3 extends over 18 amino acids. Looked up from germline, CDR1 is SGHDT and CDR2 is YYEEEE. The CDR3 is CASSRLRQISSGANVLTF. The CDR3 DNA reads TGTGCCAGCAGCCGTCTTAGACAGATTAGCTCTGGGGCCAACGTCCTGACTTTC.

The chain joins TRBV19 to TRBJ2-2; 10 bases map to TRBD1. J lost 7 bases, V lost 3 bases, and 8 bases had no gene match. Looked up from germline, CDR1 is LNHDA and CDR2 is SQIVND (reference sequence). This CDR3 has 16 amino acids. CDR3 sequence (DNA): TGTGCCAGTAGTATGAGGGGACAGGGGCCCGTCGGGGAGCTGTTTTTT. Its translation: CASSMRGQGPVGELFF.

The chain employs TRBV6-6 and TRBJ1-4; 10 bases align to TRBD1. J lost 8 bases, V lost 2 bases, and 5 bases had no gene match. CDR1 MNHNY and CDR2 SVGAGI come from the germline V gene (reference sequence). This CDR3 spans 15 amino acids. DNA for the CDR3: TGTGCCAGCAGTTACGGGGACAGGGGTAACGAAAAACTGTTTTTT. This encodes CASSYGDRGNEKLFF.

This rearrangement joins TRBV9 to TRBJ1-6; 9 bases align to TRBD1. Germline CDR1 is SGDLS and CDR2 is YYNGEE. The CDR3 has 19 residues. Trimming removed 4 bases from V and 6 bases from J; junction bases left unmatched: 17. The CDR3 protein is CASSPSGTDRQGVNSPLHF. The CDR3 DNA reads TGTGCCAGCAGCCCCTCAGGAACCGATAGACAGGGGGTTAATTCACCCCTCCACTTT.

J is TRBJ1-2 and V is TRBV5-1; TRBD1 aligns across 7 bases. V lost 3 bases, J lost 3 bases, and 2 bases stayed unmatched. The CDR3 runs 13 residues. Germline V CDR1 and CDR2: SGHRS, YFSETQ. DNA for the CDR3: TGCGCCAGCAGCTCGCAGGGGGACTATGGCTACACCTTC. Translated: CASSSQGDYGYTF.

As concerns this clone: The junction and the germline gene differ at one end; a read error may be behind it. V and J are TRBV6-5 and TRBJ1-3; possible D gene TRBD1, 5 bases. Germline CDR1 reads MNHEY; CDR2 reads SVGAGI. This CDR3 has 15 residues. The CDR3 protein is CASNYYQGSGNTIYF. CDR3 DNA sequence: TGTGCCAGCAATTACTATCAGGGCTCTGGAAACACCATATATTTT.

The chain uses TRBV2 and TRBJ1-4; D may be TRBD1 (5 bases). V shed 6 bases and J shed 4 bases, with 18 bases lying between them. The V gene's germline CDR1 is SNHLY and CDR2 FYNNEI. The length of the CDR3 is 16 residues. The chain's CDR3 is CASRARSDSFNEKLFF. CDR3 bases: TGTGCCAGCAGGGCCAGAAGTGACAGTTTTAATGAAAAACTGTTTTTT.

This CDR3 is CAISDKDRGTGELFF. CDR3 in DNA: TGTGCCATCAGTGACAAGGACAGGGGCACCGGGGAGCTGTTTTTT. The rearrangement links TRBV10-3 to TRBJ2-2; TRBD1 matches 9 bases. Germline V lookup: CDR1 ENHRY, CDR2 SYGVKD. Germline trimming cut 3 bases from V and 4 bases from J; bases unmatched to any gene: 3. CDR3 length: 15 amino acids.

This clone showed up just once. The genes are TRBV7-2 and TRBJ1-2; D possibly corresponds to TRBD1 (5 bases). Trimming took 6 bases from V and 2 from J, leaving 16 bases between them. The CDR3 is 15 residues long. The germline gives CDR1 SGHTA, CDR2 FQGNSA. CDR3 residues: CASRTQGGRNYGYTF. The CDR3 DNA is TGTGCCAGCAGGACCCAGGGAGGGCGAAACTATGGCTACACCTTC.

In this sample, this clone turned up a few times. The V and J genes are TRBV5-1 and TRBJ2-1, with 12 bases aligning to TRBD1. V trimming: 3 bases; J trimming: 8 bases; junction bases outside the gene matches: 6. Per the germline V gene, CDR1 is SGHRS and CDR2 is YFSETQ. This CDR3 has 15 amino acids. CDR3 residues: CASSSRGQGADEQFF. The CDR3 DNA reads as TGCGCCAGCAGCTCGAGGGGACAGGGGGCCGATGAGCAGTTCTTC. Full variable domain (outside the CDR3, taken from reference TRBV5-1 and TRBJ2-1): KAGVTQTPRYLIKTRGQQVTLSCSPISGHRSVSWYQQTPGQGLQFLFEYFSETQRNKGNFPGRFSGRQFSNSRSEMNVSTLELGDSALYLCASSSRGQGADEQFFGPGTRLTVL.

The V and J genes are TRBV21-1 and TRBJ2-7; no DNA check was done on the table's D call, TRBD1. TRBV21-1 is given as a pseudogene. The CDR3 length is 15 residues. CDR3 protein: CASSKIGQGTYEQYF. CDR3 sequence (DNA): TGTGCCAGCAGCAAAATCGGACAGGGGACCTACGAGCAGTACTTC.

CDR3 sequence reads: CASSLASVYETGTSQTQSTQYF. CDR3 coding DNA: TGTGCCAGCAGCTTAGCGAGCGTGTATGAGACCGGGACTAGCCAGACCCAGAGTACGCAGTATTTT. The J gene is TRBJ2-3, the V gene TRBV7-8; TRBD2 aligns across 9 bases. The V segment lost 0 bases and the J segment 8 bases; nucleotides outside the gene matches: 27. Germline CDR1 reads SGHVS; CDR2 reads FQNEAQ. CDR3 length equals 22 residues.

The rearrangement joins TRBV6-5 to TRBJ1-5, with no clear D. V lost 4 bases, J lost 4 bases, and 17 bases lay in between. Germline values: CDR1 MNHEY, CDR2 SVGAGI. The CDR3 is 16 residues long. CDR3 sequence: CASSLVPPGGNQPQHF. As DNA, the CDR3 is TGTGCCAGCAGTTTGGTACCGCCGGGTGGGAATCAGCCCCAGCATTTT.

To note about this clone: One end of the junction varies from germline; a read error may be responsible. The chain uses TRBV7-7 and TRBJ2-1; D might be TRBD1 (5 bases). Per germline, CDR1 SSHAT and CDR2 FNYEAQ (reference sequence). This CDR3 has 15 residues. The CDR3 region has the DNA TGTGCTAGCAGCCCGGACATCAGCTCCTACAATGAGCAGTTCTTC. Protein product: CASSPDISSYNEQFF.

The V and J genes are TRBV5-1 and TRBJ1-1; D is possibly TRBD1 (5 bases). The germline CDR1 and CDR2 sequences are SGHRS and YFSETQ. This CDR3 is 15 amino acids long. V gave up 1 base and J gave up 1 base, with 11 bases separating them. In nucleotides, the CDR3 is TGCGCCAGCAGCTTGAACCCTACAGGGAACACTGAAGCTTTCTTT. It translates to CASSLNPTGNTEAFF.

The chain employs TRBV2 and TRBJ2-5, with D perhaps matching TRBD2 (5 bases). The V end was cut by 3 bases, the J end by 5 bases, with 16 bases between. Looked up from germline, CDR1 is SNHLY and CDR2 is FYNNEI. CDR3 size: 15 residues. This CDR3 reads CASSELAASGETQYF. CDR3 in DNA: TGTGCCAGCAGTGAGTTGGCGGCATCGGGGGAGACCCAGTACTTC.

The V gene is TRBV3-1 (or the pseudogene TRBV3-2), the J gene TRBJ1-2; D gene unclear. V dropped 1 base and J dropped 5 bases, with 11 bases sitting between them. This CDR3 is built from 14 residues. Germline assignment: CDR1 LGHDT and CDR2 YNNKEL (reference sequence). The CDR3 loop reads CASSQALGGYGYTF. CDR3 in DNA: TGTGCCAGCAGCCAAGCCCTTGGAGGGTATGGCTACACCTTC.

J is TRBJ2-5 and V is TRBV7-8, with a possible D match to TRBD2 (6 bases). Trimming left V 4 bases short and J 3 bases short, with 9 bases between. The CDR3 consists of 13 residues. Germline values: CDR1 SGHVS, CDR2 FQNEAQ. CDR3 sequence (DNA): TGTGCCAGCAGCTGGGGACTGGAAGAGACCCAGTACTTC. It specifies CASSWGLEETQYF.

The CDR3 DNA reads as TGTGCCAGTAGAACGGGGAATTCACCCCTCCACTTT. This sequence encodes CASRTGNSPLHF. The V call is TRBV27, the J call TRBJ1-6, with unresolved D. Germline assignment: CDR1 MNHEY and CDR2 SMNVEV (reference sequence). The V end lost 9 bases, the J end lost 7 bases, and 10 bases lay between the germline ends. The CDR3 length is 12 residues.

V usage is TRBV7-8 and J usage is TRBJ2-7, with TRBD1 matching 8 bases. Germline CDR1 and CDR2: SGHVS and FQNEAQ. The length of the CDR3 is 15 residues. J was trimmed by 6 bases and V by 4 bases; bases with no gene match: 11. The CDR3 spells CASSSNSLTGGEQYF. The DNA for the CDR3 is TGTGCCAGCAGCTCAAACTCCCTCACAGGGGGCGAGCAGTACTTC.

The chain links TRBV4-2 to TRBJ2-7; 12 nucleotides match TRBD1. Germline CDR1 is LGHNA and CDR2 is YNFKEQ. This CDR3 is 15 amino acids long. The ends lost 1 base at V and 5 bases at J; junction bases unmatched: 3. In nucleotides, the CDR3 is TGTGCCAGCAGCCAAGCCGGGACAGGGGGCGACGAGCAGTACTTC. Translation gives CASSQAGTGGDEQYF.

This chain connects TRBV2 to TRBJ1-2; D is perhaps TRBD1 (6 bases). V gave up 6 bases and J gave up 4 bases, with 15 bases separating them. This CDR3 has 14 residues. The germline gives CDR1 SNHLY, CDR2 FYNNEI. CDR3 nucleotides: TGTGCCAGCAGCGAGGGGGAGGGCAGCTATGGCTACACCTTC. Its protein is CASSEGEGSYGYTF. The variable domain in full, with the rest retrieved from reference TRBV2 and TRBJ1-2, is EPEVTQTPSHQVTQMGQEVILRCVPISNHLYFYWYRQILGQKVEFLVSFYNNEISEKSEIFDDQFSVERPDGSNFTLKIRSTKLEDSAMYFCASSEGEGSYGYTFGSGTRLTVV.

The V gene is TRBV2, the J gene TRBJ2-3; 7 bases fit TRBD1. Germline-derived CDR1 and CDR2 are SNHLY and FYNNEI. The CDR3 consists of 14 residues. With V trimmed by 4 bases and J by 4 bases, 5 bases remained unmatched. CDR3 in DNA: TGTGCCAGCAGTGTTGGGCAGGGGGCAGATACGCAGTATTTT. This translates into CASSVGQGADTQYF.

This chain uses TRBV7-2 with TRBJ1-5; D is unclear. The CDR3 consists of 16 residues. The germline CDR1 and CDR2 sequences are SGHTA and FQGNSA. V was cut by 1 base and J by 2 bases, with 12 bases left in between. CDR3 bases: TGTGCCAGCAGCTTAGGCCCGGGGTTTGGCAATCAGCCCCAGCATTTT. Translation gives CASSLGPGFGNQPQHF. The full variable domain, in which reference TRBV7-2 and TRBJ1-5 provide the parts outside the CDR3, is GAGVSQSPSNKVTEKGKDVELRCDPISGHTALYWYRQSLGQGLEFLIYFQGNSAPDKSGLPSDRFSAERTGGSVSTLTIQRTQQEDSAVYLCASSLGPGFGNQPQHFGDGTRLSIL.

V is TRBV15 and J is TRBJ2-6, with a tentative D call TRBD2 (6 bases). The V gene's germline CDR1 is LNHNV and CDR2 YYDKDF (reference sequence). V lost 1 base and J lost 0, with 7 bases in between. The CDR3 runs to 16 residues. The CDR3 DNA sequence: TGTGCCACCAGCAGAGCGCGGGACTCTGGGGCCAACGTCCTGACTTTC. Its translation is CATSRARDSGANVLTF.

V and J are TRBV5-6 and TRBJ1-1; TRBD1 agrees at 9 bases. Trimming at V came to 1 base and at J to 5 bases, leaving 6 bases not matched to a gene. Germline CDR1 SGHDT, CDR2 YYEEEE. CDR3 length: 15 amino acids. The CDR3 sequence is CASSLSGQGKTEAFF. The DNA of the CDR3 is TGTGCCAGCAGCTTGTCCGGACAGGGGAAAACTGAAGCTTTCTTT.

The CDR3 region is CASSGRTGGIYEQYF. The CDR3 DNA reads as TGTGCCAGCAGCGGGCGGACAGGGGGAATCTACGAGCAGTACTTC. The V gene is TRBV5-5, the J gene TRBJ2-7, with TRBD1 matching over 10 bases. This CDR3 contains 15 residues. The junction had 7 bases not matched to a gene; V was cut back by 4 bases and J by 3 bases. In germline, CDR1 is SGHKS, CDR2 YYEKEE (reference sequence).

The rearrangement joins TRBV7-2 to TRBJ2-3, with TRBD1 as a possible D gene (6 bases). Germline CDR1 and CDR2: SGHTA and FQGNSA. The CDR3 runs 17 residues. V lost 5 bases and J lost 0, with 18 bases in between. Here the CDR3 DNA reads TGTGCCAGCAGCCCTCAATTTCAGGGGATTAGCACAGATACGCAGTATTTT. It translates to CASSPQFQGISTDTQYF.

The J gene is TRBJ2-7, the V gene TRBV7-2; 7 nucleotides match TRBD2. The germline V gene has CDR1 SGHTA and CDR2 FQGNSA. V lost 5 bases, J lost 3 bases, and 10 bases stayed unmatched. CDR3 length equals 15 residues. This chain's CDR3 is CASSPQSGTNYEQYF. CDR3 nucleotides: TGTGCCAGCAGCCCCCAATCCGGGACTAACTACGAGCAGTACTTC. Full variable domain (outside the CDR3, taken from reference TRBV7-2 and TRBJ2-7): GAGVSQSPSNKVTEKGKDVELRCDPISGHTALYWYRQSLGQGLEFLIYFQGNSAPDKSGLPSDRFSAERTGGSVSTLTIQRTQQEDSAVYLCASSPQSGTNYEQYFGPGTRLTVT.